The rows below give T cell receptor beta chains drawn from one sample of a study of regulatory T cells in long-lasting Graves disease. TCRdb independently ran MiXCR on the multiplex PCR reads; one entry per CDR3 protein. This sample has about 470,000 distinct CDR3 sequences, with roughly 16% found just once. This same sample was also taken into another study, of T cells in Graves' hyperthyroidism and ophthalmopathy.

The input for sequencing was peripheral blood mononuclear cells (PBMCs), taken at new diagnosis, from a patient treated with antithyroid drugs. These receptors were collected from a man aged 35 to 55 with Graves disease. CDR3s include the opening cysteine and the closing phenylalanine or tryptophan. A D gene is named only where the DNA matches it firmly. Clone size, where shown, is once, few, many, or a class for clones that have expanded.

d_gene: .
v_gene: TRBV29-1
j_gene: TRBJ2-1
abundance: many
CDR3nt: TGCAGCGTTCCGGGGAAAAGTTACAATGAGCAGTTCTTC
CDR3aa: CSVPGKSYNEQFF

d_gene: TRBD2
v_gene: TRBV7-9
j_gene: TRBJ2-5
abundance: many
CDR3nt: TGTGCCAGCAGCTTAGCCGGGGGGGAGACCCAGTACTTC
CDR3aa: CASSLAGGETQYF

d_gene: TRBD2
v_gene: TRBV20-1
j_gene: TRBJ2-3
abundance: few
CDR3nt: TGCAGTGCTTGGGGGCCTAGCGGGGCGAGGATAACAGATACGCAGTATTTT
CDR3aa: CSAWGPSGARITDTQYF

d_gene: .
v_gene: TRBV28
j_gene: TRBJ2-1
abundance: few
CDR3nt: TGTGCCAGCGCCGGGGACAATGAGCAGTTCTTC
CDR3aa: CASAGDNEQFF

d_gene: .
v_gene: TRBV9
j_gene: TRBJ1-5
abundance: .
CDR3nt: TGTGCCAGCAGCGAGATAGGAGACAGCACCTATAGCAATCAGCCCCAGCATTTT
CDR3aa: CASSEIGDSTYSNQPQHF

d_gene: .
v_gene: TRBV6-2/TRBV6-3
j_gene: TRBJ1-2
abundance: .
CDR3nt: TGTGCCAGCAGTGCAGGCAGAGGCTCGGGCTACACCTTC
CDR3aa: CASSAGRGSGYTF

d_gene: .
v_gene: TRBV28
j_gene: TRBJ2-1
abundance: many
CDR3nt: TGTGCCAGACGAGGTGAGCAGTTCTTC
CDR3aa: CARRGEQFF

d_gene: TRBD2
v_gene: TRBV2
j_gene: TRBJ2-3
abundance: many
CDR3nt: TGTGCCAGCAGGGCCGGGACTAGCACCACAGATACGCAGTATTTT
CDR3aa: CASRAGTSTTDTQYF

d_gene: .
v_gene: TRBV19
j_gene: TRBJ2-6
abundance: many
CDR3nt: TGTGCCAGTAGTATCGGGCAGAGTATTTCTGGGGCCAACGTCCTGACTTTC
CDR3aa: CASSIGQSISGANVLTF

d_gene: TRBD2
v_gene: TRBV6-5
j_gene: TRBJ2-3
abundance: many
CDR3nt: TGTGCCAGCAGTTACTCGCGGCGCGGGAGGGTCGATACGCAGTATTTT
CDR3aa: CASSYSRRGRVDTQYF

d_gene: .
v_gene: TRBV12-3/TRBV12-4
j_gene: TRBJ2-5
abundance: many
CDR3nt: TGTGCCAGCTCGACAGACTCGAAGACCCAGTACTTC
CDR3aa: CASSTDSKTQYF

d_gene: TRBD1
v_gene: TRBV7-9
j_gene: TRBJ1-4
abundance: many
CDR3nt: TGTGCCAGCAGTTACAGGGGGGCGGGTGAAAAACTGTTTTTT
CDR3aa: CASSYRGAGEKLFF

d_gene: .
v_gene: TRBV7-9
j_gene: TRBJ2-1
abundance: .
CDR3nt: TGTGCCAGCAGCTTAGTAACGGGACCTGGGGAGCAGTTCTTC
CDR3aa: CASSLVTGPGEQFF

d_gene: .
v_gene: TRBV12-3/TRBV12-4
j_gene: TRBJ2-1
abundance: many
CDR3nt: TGTGCCAGCAGTTTGGTGGCAGGGGGGGGCAATGAGCAGTTCTTC
CDR3aa: CASSLVAGGGNEQFF

d_gene: .
v_gene: TRBV30
j_gene: TRBJ1-1
abundance: many
CDR3nt: TGTGCCTGCCTCGGGGGGCTGACTGAAGCTTTCTTT
CDR3aa: CACLGGLTEAFF

d_gene: TRBD2
v_gene: TRBV7-9
j_gene: TRBJ2-1
abundance: many
CDR3nt: TGTGCCAGCAGCAGGGCGATAGCGGGGTACAATGAGCAGTTCTTC
CDR3aa: CASSRAIAGYNEQFF

d_gene: TRBD2
v_gene: TRBV12-3/TRBV12-4
j_gene: TRBJ2-1
abundance: many
CDR3nt: TGTGCCAGCAGTCCTACTAGCGCAAGGAGCTCCTACAATGAGCAGTTCTTC
CDR3aa: CASSPTSARSSYNEQFF

d_gene: .
v_gene: TRBV9
j_gene: TRBJ2-3
abundance: many
CDR3nt: TGTGCCAGCAGTGCGTTCTCTAGCACAGATACGCAGTATTTT
CDR3aa: CASSAFSSTDTQYF

d_gene: .
v_gene: TRBV28
j_gene: TRBJ2-1
abundance: many
CDR3nt: TGTGCCAGCAGTCCGGGGCGGGGGCTCTACAATGAGCAGTTCTTC
CDR3aa: CASSPGRGLYNEQFF

d_gene: .
v_gene: TRBV11-2
j_gene: TRBJ2-7
abundance: many
CDR3nt: TGTGCCAGCAGCTTAGGCAGATCCGAGCAGTACTTC
CDR3aa: CASSLGRSEQYF

d_gene: .
v_gene: TRBV28
j_gene: TRBJ2-7
abundance: many
CDR3nt: TGTGCCAGCACCTCCCACCGGGCCTACGAGCAGTACTTC
CDR3aa: CASTSHRAYEQYF

d_gene: TRBD2
v_gene: TRBV20-1
j_gene: TRBJ2-1
abundance: .
CDR3nt: TGCAGTGCTAACCCCTTATCTGGACTAGCCGATGAGCAGTTCTTC
CDR3aa: CSANPLSGLADEQFF

d_gene: .
v_gene: TRBV7-9
j_gene: TRBJ2-1
abundance: many
CDR3nt: TGTGCCAGCAGCTTATCGGCGGGGCCAGTTGCGGTTGAGCAGTTCTTC
CDR3aa: CASSLSAGPVAVEQFF

d_gene: .
v_gene: TRBV9
j_gene: TRBJ2-2
abundance: many
CDR3nt: TGTGCCAGCAGCGTAGGGGTCACCGGGGAGCTGTTTTTT
CDR3aa: CASSVGVTGELFF

d_gene: .
v_gene: TRBV19
j_gene: TRBJ2-1
abundance: many
CDR3nt: TGTGCCAGTAGTCGAACGCGGGACCCACCATACAATGAGCAGTTCTTC
CDR3aa: CASSRTRDPPYNEQFF

d_gene: .
v_gene: TRBV28
j_gene: TRBJ1-3
abundance: few
CDR3nt: TGTGCCAGCACAATTTCCTCTGGAAACACCATATATTTT
CDR3aa: CASTISSGNTIYF

d_gene: .
v_gene: TRBV5-1
j_gene: TRBJ1-2
abundance: few
CDR3nt: TGCGCCAGCAGCTTGGCCAGTCCACGGGAGGGTGGCTACACCTTC
CDR3aa: CASSLASPREGGYTF

d_gene: TRBD1
v_gene: TRBV28
j_gene: TRBJ1-6
abundance: few
CDR3nt: TGTGCCAGCAGTCGGTCGACAGGGGGAAATTCACCCCTCCACTTT
CDR3aa: CASSRSTGGNSPLHF

d_gene: .
v_gene: TRBV20-1
j_gene: TRBJ1-1
abundance: few
CDR3nt: TGCAGTGCCACGGGACCAGTGGGTGGGGTGGCTTTCTTT
CDR3aa: CSATGPVGGVAFF

d_gene: .
v_gene: TRBV6-1
j_gene: TRBJ2-1
abundance: few
CDR3nt: TGTGCCAGCAGGGCAGGATTGAGGAGCGGCCAATACAATGAGCAGTTCTTC
CDR3aa: CASRAGLRSGQYNEQFF

d_gene: TRBD2
v_gene: TRBV7-9
j_gene: TRBJ2-3
abundance: many
CDR3nt: TGTGCCAGCAGCCATTCAGGGCTAGCGGGAGTTACGCAGTATTTT
CDR3aa: CASSHSGLAGVTQYF

d_gene: TRBD2
v_gene: TRBV19
j_gene: TRBJ2-3
abundance: .
CDR3nt: TGTGCCACCAAGACTAGCGGGAGCACAGATACGCAGTATTTT
CDR3aa: CATKTSGSTDTQYF

d_gene: TRBD2
v_gene: TRBV3-1
j_gene: TRBJ2-1
abundance: many
CDR3nt: TGTGCCAGCAAGGGGAGGGCCGTAGCCAATGAGCAGTTCTTC
CDR3aa: CASKGRAVANEQFF

d_gene: TRBD1
v_gene: TRBV20-1
j_gene: TRBJ1-6
abundance: .
CDR3nt: TGCAGTGCTAGAGATTCACAGGGGATTCGTAATTCACCCCTCCACTTT
CDR3aa: CSARDSQGIRNSPLHF

d_gene: .
v_gene: TRBV15
j_gene: TRBJ2-7
abundance: many
CDR3nt: TGTGCCACCTCCGGGGGCGGGAACGCGATGAACGAGCAGTACTTC
CDR3aa: CATSGGGNAMNEQYF

d_gene: TRBD1
v_gene: TRBV28
j_gene: TRBJ1-3
abundance: .
CDR3nt: TGTGCCAGTTTTATCCTGACAGGGATCGGGTCTGGAAACACCACATATTTT
CDR3aa: CASFILTGIGSGNTTYF

d_gene: TRBD2
v_gene: TRBV25-1
j_gene: TRBJ2-1
abundance: .
CDR3nt: TGTGCCAGCAGTCCAAGACTAGCGGGAGGGCCTCACTACAATGAGCAGTTCTTC
CDR3aa: CASSPRLAGGPHYNEQFF

d_gene: TRBD1
v_gene: TRBV12-3/TRBV12-4
j_gene: TRBJ1-5
abundance: many
CDR3nt: TGTGCCAGCAGTTTCCGGACAGGAGGTGAGCCCCAGCATTTT
CDR3aa: CASSFRTGGEPQHF

d_gene: .
v_gene: TRBV20-1
j_gene: TRBJ1-3
abundance: .
CDR3nt: TGCAGTGCTCGTCCCCCCCGGGATGGAAACACCATATATTTT
CDR3aa: CSARPPRDGNTIYF

d_gene: .
v_gene: TRBV29-1
j_gene: TRBJ2-7
abundance: many
CDR3nt: TGCAGCGTTGAAGGCCCTGGAGGGGCCCAATCCTACGAGCAGTACTTC
CDR3aa: CSVEGPGGAQSYEQYF

d_gene: .
v_gene: TRBV12-3/TRBV12-4
j_gene: TRBJ1-1
abundance: many
CDR3nt: TGTGCCAGCAGTCTCGGGGGGCCCACTGAAGCTTTCTTT
CDR3aa: CASSLGGPTEAFF

d_gene: .
v_gene: TRBV10-3
j_gene: TRBJ1-5
abundance: few
CDR3nt: TGTGCCATCAGTGGACGCCAGGGGAATCAGCCCCAGCATTTT
CDR3aa: CAISGRQGNQPQHF

d_gene: .
v_gene: TRBV10-3
j_gene: TRBJ2-5
abundance: few
CDR3nt: TGTGCCATCAGTGAGGCAGAGACCCAGTACTTC
CDR3aa: CAISEAETQYF

d_gene: TRBD2
v_gene: TRBV20-1
j_gene: TRBJ2-1
abundance: many
CDR3nt: TGCAGTGCTAGAGATAAGGCTAGCGGGATTACTTACAATGAGCAGTTCTTC
CDR3aa: CSARDKASGITYNEQFF

d_gene: TRBD2
v_gene: TRBV20-1
j_gene: TRBJ2-3
abundance: .
CDR3nt: TGCAGTGCCACCCGGACTAGCGGGGGGGTAGCAGATACGCAGTATTTT
CDR3aa: CSATRTSGGVADTQYF

d_gene: TRBD1
v_gene: TRBV13
j_gene: TRBJ2-6
abundance: many
CDR3nt: TGTGCCAGCAGCTCGCAGACAGGGGGAGGATCTGGGGCCAACGTCCTGACTTTC
CDR3aa: CASSSQTGGGSGANVLTF

d_gene: .
v_gene: TRBV19
j_gene: TRBJ2-6
abundance: .
CDR3nt: TGTGCCAGTAGTTCCGAGGGACTTAGCTCTGGGGCCAACGTCCTGACTTTC
CDR3aa: CASSSEGLSSGANVLTF

d_gene: TRBD2
v_gene: TRBV12-3/TRBV12-4
j_gene: TRBJ2-3
abundance: many
CDR3nt: TGTGCCAGCAGCCCCCTAGCGGGAGTGGGAGATACGCAGTATTTT
CDR3aa: CASSPLAGVGDTQYF